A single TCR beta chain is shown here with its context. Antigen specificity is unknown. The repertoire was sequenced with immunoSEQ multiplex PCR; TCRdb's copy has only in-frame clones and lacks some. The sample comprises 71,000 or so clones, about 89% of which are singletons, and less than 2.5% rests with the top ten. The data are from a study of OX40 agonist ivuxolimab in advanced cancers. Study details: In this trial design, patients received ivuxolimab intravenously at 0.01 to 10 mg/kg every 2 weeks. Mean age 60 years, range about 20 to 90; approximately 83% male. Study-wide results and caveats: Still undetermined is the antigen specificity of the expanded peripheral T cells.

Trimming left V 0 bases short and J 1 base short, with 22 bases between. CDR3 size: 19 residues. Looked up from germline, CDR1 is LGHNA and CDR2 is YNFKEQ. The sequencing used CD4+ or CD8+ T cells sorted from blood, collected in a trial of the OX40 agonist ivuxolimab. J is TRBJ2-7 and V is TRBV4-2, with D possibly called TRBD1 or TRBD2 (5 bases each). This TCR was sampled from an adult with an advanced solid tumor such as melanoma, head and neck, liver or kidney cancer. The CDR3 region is CASSQESAEGRVFSYEQYF. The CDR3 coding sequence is TGTGCCAGCAGCCAAGAAAGCGCCGAGGGCAGGGTTTTTTCCTACGAGCAGTACTTC.